This is a list of T cell receptor beta chains from one sample in a study of cytomegalovirus exposure and HLA in healthy donors. The method was immunoSEQ multiplex PCR; TCRdb's version includes in-frame clones alone and lacks a portion of them. The sample records 70,000 to 95,000 clones, around 76% being singletons. The sequencing input was PBMCs. The origin of the receptors is a young man in good health and CMV-seropositive. Both conserved end residues are part of each CDR3. The order of the fields is clone size, J gene, V gene, D gene, CDR3 protein, CDR3 DNA. A D gene is named only where the DNA matches it firmly. Some rows mark clone size as missing; the rest say once, few, many or name a class of expanded clone.

size: .; J: TRBJ1-5; V: TRBV30; D: TRBD1; CDR3: CAWSTTTGSNQPQHF; DNA: TGTGCCTGGAGTACAACGACAGGGAGCAATCAGCCCCAGCATTTT
size: .; J: TRBJ2-7; V: TRBV19; D: TRBD1; CDR3: CASSAAGTGDYEQYF; DNA: TGTGCCAGTTCCGCAGCCGGGACAGGAGATTACGAGCAGTACTTC
size: .; J: TRBJ1-1; V: TRBV10-3; D: .; CDR3: CAIRGGTQMNTEAFF; DNA: TGTGCCATCAGGGGAGGGACGCAAATGAACACTGAAGCTTTCTTT
size: .; J: TRBJ2-7; V: TRBV18; D: .; CDR3: CASSPQSTLYYEQYF; DNA: TGTGCCAGCTCACCACAGTCTACGCTGTACTACGAGCAGTACTTC
size: .; J: TRBJ2-7; V: TRBV7-2; D: .; CDR3: CASSPRGPSPYEQYF; DNA: TGTGCCAGCAGCCCGCGGGGGCCCTCACCCTACGAGCAGTACTTC
size: few; J: TRBJ1-1; V: TRBV7-9; D: .; CDR3: CASSFETEAFF; DNA: TGTGCCAGCAGCTTCGAGACTGAAGCTTTCTTT
size: .; J: TRBJ2-3; V: TRBV30; D: TRBD2; CDR3: CAWSPPGAGGGTDTQYF; DNA: TGTGCCTGGAGTCCCCCCGGTGCGGGGGGGGGCACAGATACGCAGTATTTT
size: .; J: TRBJ2-7; V: TRBV4-3; D: TRBD1; CDR3: CASSQDAVTGVAGEQYF; DNA: TGCGCCAGCAGCCAAGATGCCGTGACAGGGGTGGCGGGGGAGCAGTACTTC
size: .; J: TRBJ2-3; V: TRBV18; D: .; CDR3: CASSPPPAGTDTQYF; DNA: TGTGCCAGCTCACCACCCCCGGCGGGCACAGATACGCAGTATTTT
size: .; J: TRBJ2-7; V: TRBV5-5; D: TRBD1; CDR3: CASSTGQGRSAEQYF; DNA: TGTGCCAGCAGCACCGGACAGGGCCGAAGTGCCGAGCAGTACTTC
size: .; J: TRBJ1-2; V: TRBV18; D: TRBD1; CDR3: CASSRSQGVDYGYTF; DNA: TGTGCCAGCTCACGGTCACAGGGGGTCGACTATGGCTACACCTTC
size: once; J: TRBJ2-7; V: TRBV27; D: .; CDR3: CASSTIYGGDRRTYEQYF; DNA: TGTGCCAGCAGCACTATATACGGAGGGGACCGCCGGACCTACGAGCAGTACTTC
size: .; J: TRBJ1-4; V: TRBV28; D: .; CDR3: CASSLEGDLSEKLFF; DNA: TGTGCCAGCAGTTTAGAGGGGGATTTAAGTGAAAAACTGTTTTTT
size: once; J: TRBJ1-5; V: TRBV10-2; D: TRBD1; CDR3: CASSEWTGANQPQHF; DNA: TGCGCCAGCAGTGAGTGGACAGGGGCCAATCAGCCCCAGCATTTT
size: .; J: TRBJ2-1; V: TRBV28; D: TRBD1; CDR3: CASTLGNRGLNNEQFF; DNA: TGTGCCAGCACCCTTGGGAACAGGGGGCTAAACAATGAGCAGTTCTTC
size: .; J: TRBJ1-2; V: TRBV7-9; D: .; CDR3: CASSSQGNSYGYTF; DNA: TGTGCCAGCAGCTCTCAAGGTAACAGCTATGGCTACACCTTC
size: .; J: TRBJ1-6; V: TRBV10-3; D: .; CDR3: CAISGQKGSPLHF; DNA: TGTGCCATCAGCGGACAGAAAGGTTCACCCCTCCACTTT
size: .; J: TRBJ2-1; V: TRBV11-2; D: .; CDR3: CASSLFLGGNEQFF; DNA: TGTGCCAGCAGCTTATTTTTGGGGGGTAATGAGCAGTTCTTC
size: .; J: TRBJ2-3; V: TRBV10-3; D: .; CDR3: CAISVGGTDTQYF; DNA: TGTGCCATCAGTGTTGGGGGGACAGATACGCAGTATTTT
size: .; J: TRBJ2-1; V: TRBV11-2; D: .; CDR3: CASSLTTRLLYSEQFF; DNA: TGTGCCAGCAGCCTGACGACAAGGCTCCTCTACAGTGAGCAGTTCTTC
size: .; J: TRBJ1-1; V: TRBV11-2; D: .; CDR3: CAIRGGMNTEAFF; DNA: TGTGCCATCCGGGGGGGAATGAACACTGAAGCTTTCTTT
size: .; J: TRBJ1-4; V: TRBV21-1; D: .; CDR3: CASSKTSDEKLFF; DNA: TGTGCCAGCAGCAAAACGTCGGATGAAAAACTGTTTTTT
size: .; J: TRBJ2-7; V: TRBV27; D: TRBD2; CDR3: CASSLFASGGLYEQYF; DNA: TGTGCCAGCAGTTTATTTGCTAGCGGGGGCCTCTACGAGCAGTACTTC
size: .; J: TRBJ1-2; V: TRBV5-4; D: TRBD1; CDR3: CASSLIGQGAGGYTF; DNA: TGTGCCAGCAGCTTGATCGGACAGGGGGCGGGCGGCTACACCTTC
size: .; J: TRBJ1-4; V: TRBV7-2; D: TRBD1; CDR3: CASSPRQGSREKLFF; DNA: TGTGCCAGCAGCCCAAGACAGGGGTCGAGGGAAAAACTGTTTTTT
size: few; J: TRBJ1-5; V: TRBV7-2; D: TRBD1; CDR3: CASSLDRGTGKPQHF; DNA: TGTGCCAGCAGCTTAGACCGCGGGACAGGGAAGCCCCAGCATTTT
size: .; J: TRBJ2-1; V: TRBV7-3; D: TRBD2; CDR3: CASGLAGNPTYNEQFF; DNA: TGTGCCAGCGGACTAGCGGGGAACCCGACCTACAATGAGCAGTTCTTC
size: few; J: TRBJ1-2; V: TRBV7-9; D: TRBD1; CDR3: CASSPHLTGDLNYGYTF; DNA: TGTGCCAGCAGCCCTCACCTGACAGGGGACCTTAACTATGGCTACACCTTC
size: .; J: TRBJ1-3; V: TRBV28; D: .; CDR3: CASSLFGGATSLNTIYF; DNA: TGTGCCAGCAGTTTATTTGGGGGGGCCACTAGTTTGAACACCATATATTTT
size: .; J: TRBJ2-5; V: TRBV11-2; D: TRBD2; CDR3: CASSLGSSGGAETQYF; DNA: TGTGCCAGCAGCTTAGGGTCTAGCGGGGGGGCGGAGACCCAGTACTTC
size: few; J: TRBJ2-2; V: TRBV5-1; D: .; CDR3: CASSLERVQGYTGELFF; DNA: TGCGCCAGCAGCTTGGAGAGAGTGCAGGGCTACACCGGGGAGCTGTTTTTT
size: few; J: TRBJ2-3; V: TRBV29-1; D: TRBD1; CDR3: CSVENRGLGTDTQYF; DNA: TGCAGCGTTGAAAACAGGGGGCTCGGTACAGATACGCAGTATTTT
size: once; J: TRBJ2-5; V: TRBV18; D: .; CDR3: CASSPGEETQYF; DNA: TGTGCCAGCTCACCAGGGGAGGAGACCCAGTACTTC
size: .; J: TRBJ2-1; V: TRBV6-1; D: .; CDR3: CASSGTVGSPGNEQFF; DNA: TGTGCCAGCAGTGGGACAGTTGGTTCTCCAGGGAATGAGCAGTTCTTC
size: .; J: TRBJ2-5; V: TRBV4-1; D: TRBD1; CDR3: CASSHLQGPYQETQYF; DNA: TGCGCCAGCAGCCACCTACAGGGGCCGTACCAAGAGACCCAGTACTTC
size: few; J: TRBJ2-2; V: TRBV4-1; D: .; CDR3: CASSKYSGELFF; DNA: TGCGCCAGCAGCAAATACTCCGGGGAGCTGTTTTTT
size: .; J: TRBJ2-7; V: TRBV5-6; D: .; CDR3: CASSLYHNYEQYF; DNA: TGTGCCAGCAGCTTGTATCACAACTACGAGCAGTACTTC
size: .; J: TRBJ1-5; V: TRBV7-9; D: TRBD1; CDR3: CASSPGQKTNQPQHF; DNA: TGTGCCAGCAGCCCGGGACAGAAAACCAATCAGCCCCAGCATTTT